These 3 T cell receptor beta chains share one sample of origin, sequenced in a study of blood T cells in healthy people across ages. Sample-barcoded 5' priming and a J-beta primer mix drove a second PCR of roughly 7 to 11 cycles. TCRdb re-called the 5' RACE reads with MiXCR, one entry per CDR3 protein. The table has approximately 900,000 distinct CDR3 sequences, about 28% seen once. The same sample was also studied in work on T cells of mothers and their children.

Sequenced material: blood. The source of these receptors is a middle-aged woman in good health.

The chain links TRBV30 to TRBJ2-7; D unresolved. The end of the DNA is better explained by TRBJ2-5, so the J call may be wrong. Germline CDR1 and CDR2: GTSNPN and SVGIG (reference sequence). This CDR3 has 11 amino acids. Here the CDR3 DNA reads TGTGCCTGGAGTGTACATGAGACCCAGTACTTC. Protein product: CAWSVHETQYF.

Concerning this clonotype: This sequence may be a read error, since a much larger clone differs from it by one base. CDR3 sequence: CSAREWGSNQPQHF. CDR3 nucleotides: TGCAGTGCTAGAGAGTGGGGCTCTAATCAGCCCCAGCATTTT. The chain combines TRBV20-1 with TRBJ1-5; TRBD1 is a possible D gene (5 bases). The CDR3 is 14 residues long. Germline CDR1 reads DFQATT; CDR2 reads SNEGSKA (reference sequence). Trimming cost V 0 bases and J 4 bases, with 10 bases left between them.

The chain is built from TRBV12-3 or TRBV12-4 and TRBJ2-3; D is undetermined. The CDR3 extends over 13 amino acids. Trimming stripped 2 bases from V and 13 bases from J, with 16 bases between. CDR3 residues: CASSLWDDATKYF. The CDR3, as DNA: TGTGCCAGCAGTTTATGGGATGATGCAACGAAGTATTTT.